These 14 T cell receptor beta chains were sequenced from one sample in a study of blood T cell repertoires in COVID-19. The data were produced by immunoSEQ multiplex PCR, yet TCRdb's version contains in-frame clones alone and is incomplete. Found here are about 67,000 clones, 70% to 90% of them singletons; the top ten hold just under 4.5%. Source material: peripheral blood. The source is a man between 50 and 59 years old with active COVID-19.

The J gene is TRBJ2-3, the V gene TRBV28; unclear D gene. Germline values: CDR1 MDHEN, CDR2 SYDVKM. V lost 2 bases to trimming and J lost 1 base, with 4 bases between them. The CDR3 extends over 13 amino acids. CDR3: CASSLGGTDTQYF. The CDR3 bases are TGTGCCAGCAGTTTAGGAGGCACAGATACGCAGTATTTT.

The V gene is TRBV14, the J gene TRBJ2-3, with 8 bases lining up with TRBD2. CDR3 size: 16 residues. J lost 5 bases, V lost 3 bases, and 10 bases had no gene match. Per germline, CDR1 SGHDN and CDR2 FVKESK. The CDR3 DNA reads as TGTGCCAGCAGCCATGGGCCTAGCGGGCGACAAGATACGCAGTATTTT. Translating it yields CASSHGPSGRQDTQYF.

This chain links TRBV19 with TRBJ1-1; D unresolved. Per germline, CDR1 LNHDA and CDR2 SQIVND (reference sequence). V was cut by 4 bases and J by 0 bases, with 12 bases left in between. The CDR3 runs to 15 residues. The CDR3 sequence is CASSTATVLNTEAFF. CDR3 nucleotide sequence: TGTGCCAGTAGTACCGCCACAGTGCTGAACACTGAAGCTTTCTTT. Using reference TRBV19 and TRBJ1-1 for the parts outside the CDR3, the full variable domain is DGGITQSPKYLFRKEGQNVTLSCEQNLNHDAMYWYRQDPGQGLRLIYYSQIVNDFQKGDIAEGYSVSREKKESFPLTVTSAQKNPTAFYLCASSTATVLNTEAFFGQGTRLTVV.

This clone was counted a few times. The rearrangement links TRBV7-9 to TRBJ2-7; TRBD1 agrees at 9 bases. From germline, CDR1 is SEHNR and CDR2 FQNEAQ (reference sequence). V trimming: 5 bases; J trimming: 4 bases; junction bases outside the gene matches: 3. The CDR3 has 13 residues. The CDR3 region has the DNA TGTGCCAGCAGCCCCGGACAGGGGTACGAGCAGTACTTC. Its translation: CASSPGQGYEQYF.

This chain joins TRBV29-1 and TRBJ1-2, with 8 positions matching TRBD1. With V trimmed by 7 bases and J by 7 bases, 17 bases remained unmatched. CDR1 is SQVTM and CDR2 is ANQGSEA in the germline V gene. This CDR3 comprises 15 residues. The CDR3 protein is CSATARAGGAGGYTF. The CDR3 coding sequence is TGCAGCGCAACGGCCCGGGCAGGGGGCGCGGGTGGCTACACCTTC. Filled out from reference TRBV29-1 and TRBJ1-2, the complete variable domain reads SAVISQKPSRDICQRGTSLTIQCQVDSQVTMMFWYRQQPGQSLTLIATANQGSEATYESGFVIDKFPISRPNLTFSTLTVSNMSPEDSSIYLCSATARAGGAGGYTFGSGTRLTVV.

The J gene is TRBJ2-1, the V gene TRBV24-1; TRBD2 aligns across 7 bases. The CDR3 spans 12 residues. CDR1 KGHDR and CDR2 SFDVKD come from the germline V gene. The ends lost 6 bases at V and 11 bases at J; junction bases unmatched: 6. The CDR3, as DNA: TGTGCCACCAGTAGAGCGGGGTTCCAGCAGTTCTTC. Protein sequence: CATSRAGFQQFF.

This clone was counted between two and nine times. V is TRBV9 and J is TRBJ2-1; 7 bases are shared with TRBD1. J was trimmed by 9 bases and V by 4 bases; bases with no gene match: 16. Germline-derived CDR1 and CDR2 are SGDLS and YYNGEE. There are 16 residues in the CDR3. The CDR3 DNA follows: TGTGCCAGCAGCACTTGGACAGGCATTAGCGACGGTGAGCAGTTCTTC. Translated, it gives CASSTWTGISDGEQFF.

This chain links TRBV6-5 with TRBJ1-6; TRBD1 might be the D (5 bases). V was pared by 0 bases and J by 5 bases, with 8 bases between. Germline CDR1 reads MNHEY; CDR2 reads SVGAGI. The CDR3 runs to 15 residues. CDR3 sequence (DNA): TGTGCCAGCAGTTACTCGGGGACTCATAATTCACCCCTCCACTTT. It yields the protein CASSYSGTHNSPLHF.

The chain carries TRBV3-1 (or the pseudogene TRBV3-2) and TRBJ2-7, with D maybe TRBD2 (5 bases). V was pared by 3 bases and J by 4 bases, with 13 bases between. The CDR3 consists of 14 residues. Germline V CDR1 and CDR2: LGHDT, YNNKEL (reference sequence). CDR3 residues: CASSHSGSNYEQYF. DNA for the CDR3: TGTGCCAGCAGCCATTCGGGGTCAAATTACGAGCAGTACTTC.

The genes are TRBV7-3 and TRBJ2-1, with a possible D match to TRBD2 (5 bases). This CDR3 is built from 14 residues. Per the germline V gene, CDR1 is SGHTA and CDR2 is FQGTGA. Trimming left V 6 bases short and J 2 bases short, with 11 bases between. The CDR3 here is CASSNGNTYNEQFF. The CDR3 DNA follows: TGTGCCAGCAGTAACGGGAACACCTACAATGAGCAGTTCTTC.

The chain employs TRBV9 and TRBJ2-2; 11 bases are shared with TRBD2. The CDR3 contains 17 residues. Germline CDR1 is SGDLS and CDR2 is YYNGEE. Unmatched junction bases numbered 9, after V lost 1 base and J lost 7 bases. In DNA form, the CDR3 reads TGTGCCAGCAGCGTAAGGGGTAGCGGGGGGGCAATCGGGGAGCTGTTTTTT. This translates into CASSVRGSGGAIGELFF.

The J gene is TRBJ2-2, the V gene TRBV5-1, with D perhaps TRBD2 (6 bases). CDR1 and CDR2 (germline): SGHRS, YFSETQ. The V end lost 4 bases, the J end lost 4 bases, and 23 bases lay between the germline ends. The CDR3 spans 18 residues. The CDR3 loop is CASSPNPESLGGTGELFF. CDR3 nucleotides: TGCGCCAGCAGCCCGAACCCGGAGTCCTTGGGGGGCACCGGGGAGCTGTTTTTT.

This clone was detected only a few times. V and J are TRBV2 and TRBJ1-4; weak D call: TRBD1 (6 bases). This CDR3 contains 16 residues. Germline CDR1 reads SNHLY; CDR2 reads FYNNEI. V shed 8 bases and J shed 5 bases, with 21 bases lying between them. CDR3 nucleotide sequence: TGTGCCAGCGAGACCCCAGGGGCCGTCGGCAATGAAAAACTGTTTTTT. Its protein product is CASETPGAVGNEKLFF.

This chain connects TRBV2 to TRBJ1-4; D gene uncertain. Germline V gene data show CDR1 as SNHLY and CDR2 as FYNNEI. Trimming left V 3 bases short and J 7 bases short, with 12 bases between. This CDR3 contains 14 residues. CDR3 amino acids: CASSEGSPGEKLFF. In DNA form, the CDR3 reads TGTGCCAGCAGTGAGGGCTCACCCGGTGAAAAACTGTTTTTT.